Following are 28 T cell receptor beta chains from one sample sequenced in a study of post-analysis software for immune sequencing data. Study conclusions and caveats: The five TRBV segments detected at higher frequency in patients than in controls included TRBV5-6, TRBV5-1 and TRBV20-1.

Presence of unique molecular identifiers characterized the TCR beta cDNA libraries. TCRdb fed the PCR reads into MiXCR, producing one record per CDR3 protein. The table has 820,000 or so distinct CDR3 sequences, roughly 50% seen once. What these receptors recognize is not known. Sequenced material: blood. The source is a girl between 10 and 17 years old with multiple sclerosis.

Only a few counts were recorded for this clonotype. The chain is built from TRBV27 and TRBJ2-7, with D possibly being TRBD1 (6 bases). Germline lookup yields CDR1 MNHEY and CDR2 SMNVEV (reference sequence). V gave up 3 bases and J gave up 3 bases, with 9 bases separating them. The CDR3 extends over 13 amino acids. The CDR3 is CASSFEQGYEQYF. The CDR3 DNA reads as TGTGCCAGCAGTTTTGAACAGGGCTACGAGCAGTACTTC.

The genes are TRBV20-1 and TRBJ1-1; maybe TRBD1 (6 bases). This CDR3 is built from 14 residues. V shed 0 bases and J shed 3 bases, with 11 bases lying between them. Germline lookup yields CDR1 DFQATT and CDR2 SNEGSKA (reference sequence). The CDR3 region is CSARDQGGHTEAFF. The CDR3 DNA follows: TGCAGTGCTAGAGATCAAGGGGGACACACTGAAGCTTTCTTT.

The J gene is TRBJ2-5, the V gene TRBV29-1; 11 positions match TRBD2. The J call may be faulty, since TRBJ2-7 better matches the DNA end. The CDR3 sequence is 16 residues long. The V gene's germline CDR1 is SQVTM and CDR2 ANQGSEA. Written as DNA, the CDR3 is TGCAGCGTTGAAGGACCCGGGACTAGCGGAACCTACGAGCAGTACTTC. The encoded protein is CSVEGPGTSGTYEQYF.

J is TRBJ2-1 and V is TRBV6-6, with 8 bases fitting TRBD2. The germline V gene encodes CDR1 MNHNY and CDR2 SVGAGI (reference sequence). V was pared by 0 bases and J by 13 bases, with 17 bases of the junction left unmatched. There are 17 residues in the CDR3. CDR3 coding DNA: TGTGCCAGCAGTTACTCGAGCACTAGCGGTAGACGGGAGACCCAGTTCTTC. It is translated as CASSYSSTSGRRETQFF.

This clonotype has more than one count but fewer than ten. The rearrangement links TRBV20-1 to TRBJ2-5; D gene unclear. The germline CDR1 and CDR2 sequences are DFQATT and SNEGSKA (reference sequence). The V end lost 3 bases, the J end lost 1 base, and 6 bases lay between the germline ends. The CDR3 loop spans 12 amino acids. CDR3 DNA: TGCAGTGCTAGTTTGGGCCAAGAGACCCAGTACTTC. Protein: CSASLGQETQYF.

Regarding this clonotype: At one end, the junction sequence differs from germline, possibly due to a read error. This rearrangement joins TRBV7-2 to TRBJ1-1; 8 bases line up with TRBD1. Germline CDR1 SGHTA, CDR2 FQGNSA. The CDR3 is made up of 15 amino acids. The CDR3 loop reads CASSLSQGANTEAFF. The CDR3 DNA is TGCGCCAGCAGCTTAAGTCAGGGGGCAAACACTGAAGCTTTCTTT.

This clonotype was counted between two and nine times. This chain uses TRBV7-3 with TRBJ2-7; 8 bases fit TRBD1. The J call may not be correct, given that the DNA end is closer to TRBJ2-5. The CDR3 contains 13 residues. Germline V gives CDR1 SGHTA, CDR2 FQGTGA. CDR3 nucleotide sequence: TGTGCCAGCAGCCCGGACAGGGACGAGACCCAGTACTTC. It is translated as CASSPDRDETQYF.

The chain couples TRBV7-9 to TRBJ2-7; D possibly corresponds to TRBD1 (5 bases). There are 16 residues in the CDR3. Trimming left V 1 base short and J 6 bases short, with 19 bases between. Germline values: CDR1 SEHNR, CDR2 FQNEAQ (reference sequence). In DNA, the CDR3 is TGTGCCAGCAGCTTAGGAGTCAGGGTCACCGTCGGCGAGCAGTACTTC. Its protein product is CASSLGVRVTVGEQYF.

The chain couples TRBV11-2 to TRBJ2-5, with D possibly being TRBD1 or TRBD2 (5 bases each). The germline CDR1 and CDR2 sequences are SGHAT and FQNNGV. This CDR3 contains 16 residues. The germline V and J ends were trimmed by 1 base and 4 bases, with 16 bases remaining between them. DNA of the CDR3: TGTGCCAGCAGCTTAGTTGGGGGTTTTCGTGGAGAGACCCAGTACTTC. Translation: CASSLVGGFRGETQYF.

This clonotype was observed a handful of times. The chain joins TRBV20-1 to TRBJ2-7; D might be TRBD1 or TRBD2, each matching 5 bases. The germline V and J ends were trimmed by 5 bases and 3 bases, with 14 bases remaining between them. Germline CDR1 DFQATT, CDR2 SNEGSKA (reference sequence). The CDR3 runs 13 residues. The CDR3 protein is CSALSRDGYEQYF. The CDR3, as DNA: TGCAGTGCTCTTAGCCGGGACGGCTACGAGCAGTACTTC.

J is TRBJ1-2 and V is TRBV6-1; possibly TRBD1 for D (5 bases). Germline V gives CDR1 MNHNS, CDR2 SASEGT. V was shortened by 5 bases and J by 10 bases, with 20 bases between the two germline ends. This CDR3 comprises 14 residues. This CDR3 is CASSSYGPGIDYTF. CDR3 in DNA: TGTGCCAGCAGTTCCTATGGGCCAGGGATTGACTACACCTTC.

This clonotype was recorded at least ten times. Compared with germline, one end of the junction differs, possibly owing to a read error. The chain joins TRBV5-1 to TRBJ2-7; TRBD2 matches at 9 bases. The CDR3 runs to 13 residues. Per the germline V gene, CDR1 is SGHRS and CDR2 is YFSETQ. In nucleotides, the CDR3 is TGTGCCAGCAGCTTAGGCGCGGGAGGGGAGCAGTACTTC. Translated: CASSLGAGGEQYF. The full variable domain, in which reference TRBV5-1 and TRBJ2-7 provide the parts outside the CDR3, is KAGVTQTPRYLIKTRGQQVTLSCSPISGHRSVSWYQQTPGQGLQFLFEYFSETQRNKGNFPGRFSGRQFSNSRSEMNVSTLELGDSALYLCASSLGAGGEQYFGPGTRLTVT.

This clonotype was detected a few times. The chain carries TRBV7-2 and TRBJ2-7, with 7 positions matching TRBD2. In germline, CDR1 is SGHTA, CDR2 FQGNSA. V lost 5 bases, J lost 2 bases, and 9 bases stayed unmatched. The length of the CDR3 is 15 residues. CDR3 in DNA: TGTGCCAGCAGCGTCGCAAGGACTAGGGCCTACGAGCAGTACTTC. Protein product: CASSVARTRAYEQYF.

The chain has TRBV5-1 and TRBJ2-6; the D is unclear. The germline gives CDR1 SGHRS, CDR2 YFSETQ. The CDR3 totals 16 residues. Trimming cost V 3 bases and J 0 bases, with 10 bases left between them. CDR3 bases: TGCGCCAGCAGCTACATTCCTAACTCTGGGGCCAACGTCCTGACTTTC. Protein product: CASSYIPNSGANVLTF.

The chain has TRBV12-3 or TRBV12-4 and TRBJ2-3; 11 nucleotides agree with TRBD2. After removal of 4 bases from V and 4 bases from J, the junction contained 13 bases not matched to a gene. The CDR3 consists of 18 residues. The CDR3 sequence: CASSSSLAGGPLADTQYF. The CDR3, as DNA: TGTGCCAGCAGTTCCTCCTTAGCGGGGGGGCCCCTCGCAGATACGCAGTATTTT.

This sequence joins TRBV5-1 and TRBJ1-4; D is uncertain. CDR3 length equals 16 residues. Germline-derived CDR1 and CDR2 are SGHRS and YFSETQ. Trimming left V 2 bases short and J 0 bases short, with 11 bases between. CDR3 loop: CASSLGRSATNEKLFF. In nucleotides, the CDR3 is TGCGCCAGCAGCTTAGGACGGTCTGCAACTAATGAAAAACTGTTTTTT.

This clonotype was counted between two and nine times. This sequence joins TRBV10-3 and TRBJ2-2; D might be TRBD1 (6 bases). The CDR3 has 17 amino acids. Germline V lookup: CDR1 ENHRY, CDR2 SYGVKD. V was trimmed by 5 bases and J by 1 base, leaving 17 bases between them. CDR3 residues: CAISPLYKQGNTGELFF. CDR3 DNA sequence: TGTGCCATCAGTCCGCTATACAAACAGGGGAACACCGGGGAGCTGTTTTTT.

This chain connects TRBV20-1 to TRBJ2-4, with 7 bases that match TRBD1. The J call may be faulty, since TRBJ2-7 better matches the DNA end. The CDR3 covers 14 residues. From germline, CDR1 is DFQATT and CDR2 SNEGSKA (reference sequence). The CDR3 DNA is TGCAGTGCCCAGACGACAGGGAGACCCTACGAGCAGTACTTC. It yields the protein CSAQTTGRPYEQYF.

This clonotype has a handful of counts. The gene calls are TRBV7-2 and TRBJ2-7; 11 bases are shared with TRBD2. The V segment lost 5 bases and the J segment 3 bases; nucleotides outside the gene matches: 6. This CDR3 has 15 amino acids. Germline CDR1 reads SGHTA; CDR2 reads FQGNSA. CDR3 sequence (DNA): TGTGCCAGCAGCCGCATCGGGACTAGCGGCTACGAGCAGTACTTC. Encoded protein: CASSRIGTSGYEQYF.

This clonotype turned up a few times. V is TRBV5-1 and J is TRBJ2-7; D could derive from TRBD1 or TRBD2 (5 bases each). Germline values: CDR1 SGHRS, CDR2 YFSETQ. V was shortened by 3 bases and J by 4 bases, with 20 bases between the two germline ends. The CDR3 contains 16 residues. Written as DNA, the CDR3 is TGCGCCAGCAGCTCTAGGTACCGGGACCCACAATACGAGCAGTACTTC. It specifies CASSSRYRDPQYEQYF.

J is TRBJ2-5 and V is TRBV7-3, with D possibly TRBD1 on 5 matching bases. CDR1 and CDR2 (germline): SGHTA, FQGTGA. The CDR3 length is 16 residues. With 5 bases removed from V and 4 bases from J, the gap between germline ends came to 20 bases. CDR3 nucleotides: TGTGCCAGCAGCCCAATACCCAGGGCCGGTAGAGAGACCCAGTACTTC. It codes for CASSPIPRAGRETQYF.

About this clonotype: One end of the junction does not line up with germline, which may come from a read error. J is TRBJ1-1 and V is TRBV20-1, with D perhaps TRBD1 (6 bases). Germline V gene sequence: CDR1 DFQATT, CDR2 SNEGSKA (reference sequence). The CDR3 runs to 15 residues. CDR3 nucleotides: TGCAGTACTAGGAGGCCAGGGGTCGGGAACACTGAAGCTTTCTTT. This translates into CSTRRPGVGNTEAFF.

The chain couples TRBV2 to TRBJ2-7; 11 nucleotides line up with TRBD2. The CDR3 extends over 14 amino acids. Trimming removed 4 bases from V and 4 bases from J; junction bases left unmatched: 3. CDR1 and CDR2 from the germline V gene are SNHLY and FYNNEI. The CDR3 DNA reads as TGTGCCAGCAGTGGACTAGCGGGACAGTACGAGCAGTACTTC. Protein: CASSGLAGQYEQYF.

V is TRBV7-8 and J is TRBJ1-5; TRBD1 matches at 8 bases. This CDR3 comprises 16 residues. Germline trimming cut 2 bases from V and 6 bases from J; bases unmatched to any gene: 9. Germline CDR1 is SGHVS and CDR2 is FQNEAQ. The CDR3 loop reads CASSLRVTGAGQPQHF. CDR3 DNA sequence: TGTGCCAGCAGCTTAAGGGTGACAGGGGCCGGTCAGCCCCAGCATTTT.

Turning to this clonotype: This CDR3 fails to terminate in the conserved phenylalanine or tryptophan, so it likely reflects a read error. This chain uses TRBV29-1 with TRBJ2-6, with D unresolved. Germline CDR1 and CDR2: SQVTM and ANQGSEA. V lost 6 bases, J lost 0 bases, and 6 bases lay in between. The length of the CDR3 is 13 residues. The CDR3 DNA reads as TGCAGCGTCTCAAACTCTGGGGCCAACGTCCTGACTTAC. It specifies CSVSNSGANVLTY.

This clonotype is a singleton in its sample. CDR3 nucleotides: TGCGCCAGCAGCTACCAAGACAGGGCCACTGAAGCTTTCTTT. It translates to CASSYQDRATEAFF. The chain has TRBV5-1 and TRBJ1-1; TRBD1 matches at 7 bases. The trim removed 3 bases at V and 4 bases at J, leaving 6 bases unmatched. This CDR3 has 14 residues. Germline CDR1 reads SGHRS; CDR2 reads YFSETQ.

This clonotype occurred a few times. The chain combines TRBV6-5 with TRBJ1-2, with 9 positions matching TRBD1. The CDR3 runs 15 residues. V lost 2 bases and J lost 3; bases outside the gene matches: 4. Germline CDR1 reads MNHEY; CDR2 reads SVGAGI. In DNA, the CDR3 is TGTGCCAGCAGTTACGGGACAGGGACCGACTATGGCTACACCTTC. Amino acids: CASSYGTGTDYGYTF.

This clonotype was observed once. V is TRBV19 and J is TRBJ2-5; 8 bases map to TRBD1. The DNA end is more similar to TRBJ2-7, so the J call may be wrong. Germline-derived CDR1 and CDR2 are LNHDA and SQIVND (reference sequence). CDR3 size: 16 residues. Here the CDR3 DNA reads TGTGCCAGTAGTCCATCAGACAGGGGTCGTACCTACGAGCAGTACTTC. Protein product: CASSPSDRGRTYEQYF.